This is a list of T cell receptor beta chains from one sample in a study of response to subunit inactivated influenza vaccine. TCRdb re-called the RT-PCR reads through MiXCR, storing one row per CDR3 protein. The sample shows around 850,000 distinct CDR3 sequences, 18% of them seen only once. The sample consisted of PBMCs from blood, taken around 5 days after vaccination. The receptors here all came from a man aged 45-60 years who received an inactivated influenza vaccine. The CDR3 runs from the conserved cysteine through the conserved F or W. A D gene is named only where the DNA matches it firmly. Clone size is shown for a subset of rows, as once, few, many or a class of expanded clone.

V gene	J gene	clone size	D gene	CDR3 protein	CDR3 DNA
TRBV20-1	TRBJ2-2	.	.	CSARDKWRVNTGELFF	TGCAGTGCTAGAGATAAATGGAGGGTGAACACCGGGGAGCTGTTTTTT
TRBV20-1	TRBJ1-5	few	.	CSAYDSVRGNQPQHF	TGCAGTGCTTACGACAGTGTACGAGGCAATCAGCCCCAGCATTTT
TRBV3-1	TRBJ2-3	.	TRBD2	CASSPGTISTDTQYF	TGTGCCAGCAGCCCGGGGACTATTAGCACAGATACGCAGTATTTT
TRBV29-1	TRBJ2-7	few	TRBD1	CSVLPADRVSSYEQYF	TGCAGCGTGCTCCCGGCGGACAGGGTAAGCTCCTACGAGCAGTACTTC
TRBV12-3/TRBV12-4	TRBJ1-5	.	.	CASSLGTLNSNQPQHF	TGTGCCAGCAGTTTAGGGACCCTTAATAGCAATCAGCCCCAGCATTTT
TRBV6-1	TRBJ2-5	few	.	CASSAHLVGSETQYF	TGTGCCAGCAGTGCCCACCTCGTGGGCTCGGAGACCCAGTACTTC
TRBV20-1	TRBJ2-2	.	TRBD2	CSARIAGINTGELFF	TGCAGTGCTAGGATAGCGGGAATAAACACCGGGGAGCTGTTTTTT
TRBV6-1	TRBJ1-3	few	.	CASSVYSGNTIYF	TGTGCCAGCAGCGTATACTCTGGAAACACCATATATTTT
TRBV6-7	TRBJ2-7	.	TRBD1	CASSYPPPGQQPYEQYF	TGTGCCAGCAGTTACCCTCCCCCGGGACAGCAACCCTACGAGCAGTACTTC
TRBV29-1	TRBJ2-3	few	TRBD2	CSAFPLAGFLDTQYF	TGCAGCGCTTTTCCGCTAGCGGGGTTTTTAGATACGCAGTATTTT
TRBV20-1	TRBJ2-2	.	.	CSAPGGRGTGELFF	TGCAGTGCTCCTGGGGGGCGCGGGACCGGGGAGCTGTTTTTT
TRBV10-1	TRBJ2-5	.	.	CASSDSRGGAFLETQYF	TGCGCCAGCAGTGACTCTCGCGGGGGCGCCTTCTTAGAGACCCAGTACTTC
TRBV5-1	TRBJ2-1	.	TRBD2	CASSRMGQRLAIFHEQFF	TGCGCCAGCAGCCGAATGGGCCAGAGACTAGCCATCTTCCATGAGCAGTTCTTC
TRBV12-3/TRBV12-4	TRBJ2-2	few	TRBD2	CASSRDPGLAATGELFF	TGTGCCAGCAGCCGCGACCCGGGACTAGCGGCCACCGGGGAGCTGTTTTTT
TRBV4-1	TRBJ2-3	few	.	CASSQDLGSTDTQYF	TGCGCCAGCAGCCAAGATCTAGGTAGCACAGATACGCAGTATTTT
TRBV4-3	TRBJ2-7	many	TRBD1	CASSQAWQGAYEQYF	TGCGCCAGCAGCCAAGCTTGGCAGGGGGCTTACGAGCAGTACTTC
TRBV5-1	TRBJ2-1	few	TRBD1	CASTKGNGQGPYNEQFF	TGCGCCAGCACAAAAGGAAACGGACAGGGGCCATACAATGAGCAGTTCTTC
TRBV7-8	TRBJ2-2	few	.	CASRQAETNTGELFF	TGTGCCAGCAGACAGGCCGAAACGAACACCGGGGAGCTGTTTTTT